This T cell receptor beta chain was sequenced for a study of type 1 and type 2 diabetes patients. Amplification started from genomic DNA. Multiplex PCR with 30 forward and 13 reverse primers amplified the TCR beta CDR3. TCRdb reanalysed the multiplex PCR reads using MiXCR and keeps one entry per CDR3 protein. The table includes fewer than 300,000 distinct CDR3 sequences, approximately 50% detected once. CDR3 length: 12 residues. V lost 3 bases and J 3 bases, leaving 3 bases between the germline ends. CDR1 LNHDA and CDR2 SQIVND come from the germline V gene (reference sequence). The source is a man aged 18 to 35 with type 2 diabetes. The sample was peripheral blood mononuclear cells (PBMCs). This chain connects TRBV19 to TRBJ1-3; D remains ambiguous. Written as DNA, the CDR3 is TGTGCCAGTAGTATCGATGGAAACACCATATATTTT. The encoded protein is CASSIDGNTIYF.